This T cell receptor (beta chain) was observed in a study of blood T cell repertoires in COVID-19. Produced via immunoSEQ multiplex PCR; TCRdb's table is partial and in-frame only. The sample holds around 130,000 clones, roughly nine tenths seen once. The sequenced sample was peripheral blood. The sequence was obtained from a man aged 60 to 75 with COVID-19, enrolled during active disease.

As DNA, the CDR3 is TGTGCCAGCAGTTTCCCCGAGGGCGATTATGGCTACACCTTC. This gives the protein CASSFPEGDYGYTF. The chain uses TRBV28 and TRBJ1-2; the D is unclear. The CDR3 runs 14 residues. The germline V gene encodes CDR1 MDHEN and CDR2 SYDVKM. V lost 3 bases to trimming and J lost 5 bases, with 13 bases between them.